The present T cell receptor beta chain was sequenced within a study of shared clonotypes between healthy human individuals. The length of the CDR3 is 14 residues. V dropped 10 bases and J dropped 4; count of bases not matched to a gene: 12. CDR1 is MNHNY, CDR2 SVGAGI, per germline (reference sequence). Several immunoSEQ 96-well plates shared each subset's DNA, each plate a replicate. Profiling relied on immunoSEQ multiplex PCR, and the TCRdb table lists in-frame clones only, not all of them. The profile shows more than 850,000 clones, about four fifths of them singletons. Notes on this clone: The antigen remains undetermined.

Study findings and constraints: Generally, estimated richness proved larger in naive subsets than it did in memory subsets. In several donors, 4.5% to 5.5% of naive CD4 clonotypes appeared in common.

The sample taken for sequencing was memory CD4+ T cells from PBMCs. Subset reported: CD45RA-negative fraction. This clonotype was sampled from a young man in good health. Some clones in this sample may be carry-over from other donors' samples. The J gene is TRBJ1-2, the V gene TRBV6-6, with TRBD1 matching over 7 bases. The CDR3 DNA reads TGTGCCACAACTCCGACAGGGACCCTCTATGGCTACACCTTC. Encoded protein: CATTPTGTLYGYTF.